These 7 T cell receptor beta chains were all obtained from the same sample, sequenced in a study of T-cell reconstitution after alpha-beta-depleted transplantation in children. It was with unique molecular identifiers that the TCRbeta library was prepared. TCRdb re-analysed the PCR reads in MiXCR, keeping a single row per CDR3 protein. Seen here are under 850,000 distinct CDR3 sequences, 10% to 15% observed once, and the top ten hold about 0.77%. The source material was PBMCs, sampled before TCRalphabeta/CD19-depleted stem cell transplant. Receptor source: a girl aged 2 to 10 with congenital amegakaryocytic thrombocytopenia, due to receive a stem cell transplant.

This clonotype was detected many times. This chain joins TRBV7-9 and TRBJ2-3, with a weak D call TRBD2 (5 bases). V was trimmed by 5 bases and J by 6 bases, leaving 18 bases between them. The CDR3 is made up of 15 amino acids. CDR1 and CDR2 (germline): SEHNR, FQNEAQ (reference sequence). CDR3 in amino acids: CASSLTEAAWDTQYF. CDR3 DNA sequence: TGTGCCAGCAGCCTTACGGAGGCCGCTTGGGATACGCAGTATTTT. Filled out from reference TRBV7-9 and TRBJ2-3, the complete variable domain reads DTGVSQNPRHKITKRGQNVTFRCDPISEHNRLYWYRQTLGQGPEFLTYFQNEAQLEKSRLLSDRFSAERPKGSFSTLEIQRTEQGDSAMYLCASSLTEAAWDTQYFGPGTRLTVL.

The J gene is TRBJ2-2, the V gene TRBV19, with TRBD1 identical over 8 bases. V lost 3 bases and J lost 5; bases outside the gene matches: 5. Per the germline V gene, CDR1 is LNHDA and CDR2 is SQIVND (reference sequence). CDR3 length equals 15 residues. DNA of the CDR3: TGTGCCAGTAGTATTATGACAGGGGATACCGGGGAGCTGTTTTTT. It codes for CASSIMTGDTGELFF.

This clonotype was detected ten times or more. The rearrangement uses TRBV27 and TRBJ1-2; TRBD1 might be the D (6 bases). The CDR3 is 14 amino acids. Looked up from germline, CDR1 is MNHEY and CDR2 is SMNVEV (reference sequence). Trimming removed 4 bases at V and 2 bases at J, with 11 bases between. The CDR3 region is CASSSGRGNYGYTF. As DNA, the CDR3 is TGTGCCAGCAGTTCGGGCAGGGGCAACTATGGCTACACCTTC.

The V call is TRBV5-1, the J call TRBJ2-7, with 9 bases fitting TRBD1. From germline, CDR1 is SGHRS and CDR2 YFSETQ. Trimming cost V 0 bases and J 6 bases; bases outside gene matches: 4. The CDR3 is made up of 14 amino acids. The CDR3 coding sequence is TGCGCCAGCAGCTTGGCCATGACAGGGGGCGAGCAGTACTTC. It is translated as CASSLAMTGGEQYF.

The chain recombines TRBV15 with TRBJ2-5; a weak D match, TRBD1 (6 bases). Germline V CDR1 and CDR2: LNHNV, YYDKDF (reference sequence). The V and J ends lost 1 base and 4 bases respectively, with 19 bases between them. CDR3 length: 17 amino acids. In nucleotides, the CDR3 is TGTGCCACCAGCAGAGTATCCGGGACAAATGAGTTAGAGACCCAGTACTTC. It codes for CATSRVSGTNELETQYF.

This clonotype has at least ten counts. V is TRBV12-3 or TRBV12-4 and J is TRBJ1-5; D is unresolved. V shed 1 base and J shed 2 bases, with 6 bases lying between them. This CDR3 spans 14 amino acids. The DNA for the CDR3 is TGTGCCAGCAGTTTAGTTACGGGCAATCAGCCCCAGCATTTT. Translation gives CASSLVTGNQPQHF.

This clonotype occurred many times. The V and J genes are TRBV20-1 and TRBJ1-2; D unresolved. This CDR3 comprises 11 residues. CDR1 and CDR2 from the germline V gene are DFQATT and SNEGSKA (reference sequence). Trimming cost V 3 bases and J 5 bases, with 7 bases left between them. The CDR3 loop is CSASVRYGYTF. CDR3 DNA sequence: TGCAGTGCTAGTGTGAGATATGGCTACACCTTC.